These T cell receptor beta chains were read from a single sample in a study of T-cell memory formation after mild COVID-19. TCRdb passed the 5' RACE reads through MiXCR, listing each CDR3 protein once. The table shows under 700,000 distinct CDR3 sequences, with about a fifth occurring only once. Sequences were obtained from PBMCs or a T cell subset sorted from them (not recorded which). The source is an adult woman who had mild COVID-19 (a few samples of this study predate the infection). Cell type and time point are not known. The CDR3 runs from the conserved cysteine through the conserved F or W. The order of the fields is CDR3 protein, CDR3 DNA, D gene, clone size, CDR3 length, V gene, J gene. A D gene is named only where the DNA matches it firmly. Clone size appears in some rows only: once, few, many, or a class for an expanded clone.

CASSLVGGAEGEQYF	TGCGCCAGCAGCTTGGTTGGCGGCGCCGAGGGCGAGCAGTACTTC	.	few	15	TRBV5-1	TRBJ2-7
CSAPGQGVEQYF	TGCAGTGCTCCGGGACAGGGTGTCGAGCAGTACTTC	TRBD1	.	12	TRBV20-1	TRBJ2-7
CASSFGTGPLNTEAFF	TGCGCCAGCAGCTTTGGGACAGGTCCTTTGAACACTGAAGCTTTCTTT	TRBD1	.	16	TRBV5-1	TRBJ1-1
CASSSPGSAQSYEQYF	TGTGCCAGCAGTTCCCCTGGTAGCGCACAGTCCTACGAGCAGTACTTC	.	few	16	TRBV6-5	TRBJ2-7
CSARSRPGQGEGKTQYF	TGCAGTGCTAGAAGTCGCCCGGGACAGGGTGAGGGGAAGACCCAGTACTTC	TRBD1	few	17	TRBV20-1	TRBJ2-5
CASSSTPWGTSSYNEQFF	TGTGCCAGCAGCTCAACTCCTTGGGGGACTAGCTCCTACAATGAGCAGTTCTTC	TRBD2	.	18	TRBV7-3	TRBJ2-1
CASSPYDDSDYEQYF	TGTGCCAGCAGCCCGTATGATGACAGTGACTACGAGCAGTACTTC	.	few	15	TRBV7-6	TRBJ2-7
CASSDQRGADTQYF	TGTGCCAGCAGTGATCAGCGGGGCGCAGATACGCAGTATTTT	TRBD2	few	14	TRBV9	TRBJ2-3
CASSQRPGETQYF	TGTGCCAGCAGCCAACGGCCTGGGGAGACCCAGTACTTC	.	few	13	TRBV14	TRBJ2-5
CASTLAEGPTDTQYF	TGTGCCAGCACCCTAGCTGAGGGGCCGACAGATACGCAGTATTTT	.	.	15	TRBV7-6	TRBJ2-3
CASPPQMAGGDYNEQFF	TGTGCCAGCCCCCCCCAAATGGCGGGGGGCGACTACAATGAGCAGTTCTTC	TRBD2	.	17	TRBV2	TRBJ2-1
CASSGTDNQPQHF	TGTGCCAGCAGTGGGACAGATAATCAGCCCCAGCATTTT	.	.	13	TRBV6-1	TRBJ1-5
CASRLGGDQETQYF	TGCGCCAGCAGGTTGGGCGGGGATCAAGAGACCCAGTACTTC	.	.	14	TRBV4-1	TRBJ2-5
CSVEVPSGAGGQFF	TGCAGCGTTGAAGTCCCTAGCGGGGCCGGGGGGCAGTTCTTC	TRBD2	many	14	TRBV29-1	TRBJ2-1
CASSLSETSAAYEQYF	TGTGCCAGCAGCTTAAGCGAGACTAGCGCAGCCTACGAGCAGTACTTC	TRBD2	few	16	TRBV7-3	TRBJ2-7
CASSLVGLGAGTEAFF	TGTGCCAGCAGCTTGGTGGGACTAGGGGCGGGGACTGAAGCTTTCTTT	.	.	16	TRBV5-5	TRBJ1-1
CASSWGTQNTEAFF	TGCGCCAGCAGCTGGGGGACACAGAACACTGAAGCTTTCTTT	.	.	14	TRBV5-1	TRBJ1-1
CASSLDRAGYTF	TGTGCCAGCAGCCTGGACAGGGCTGGCTACACCTTC	TRBD1	few	12	TRBV7-9	TRBJ1-2
CSARGGRPAYNEQFF	TGCAGTGCTAGAGGGGGGAGACCAGCCTACAATGAGCAGTTCTTC	.	.	15	TRBV20-1	TRBJ2-1
CSAQDRNTGELFF	TGCAGTGCTCAGGACAGAAACACCGGGGAGCTGTTTTTT	.	.	13	TRBV20-1	TRBJ2-2
CASCLYDSSYNEQFF	TGTGCCAGCTGTTTATACGACAGCTCCTACAATGAGCAGTTCTTC	.	.	15	TRBV6-6	TRBJ2-1
CASSPGPFSNQPQHF	TGTGCCAGCAGTCCAGGACCTTTTAGCAATCAGCCCCAGCATTTT	.	few	15	TRBV27	TRBJ1-5
CSARGWDRYEQYF	TGCAGTGCTAGAGGTTGGGACAGATACGAGCAGTACTTC	TRBD1	.	13	TRBV20-1	TRBJ2-7
CAIRDRADQPQHF	TGTGCCATCCGGGACAGGGCTGATCAGCCCCAGCATTTT	TRBD1	many	13	TRBV10-3	TRBJ1-5
CASRPTGFNQPQHF	TGTGCCAGCAGGCCGACAGGCTTCAATCAGCCCCAGCATTTT	.	.	14	TRBV6-6	TRBJ1-5
CASSRGTPNEKLFF	TGCGCCAGCAGCAGGGGGACACCCAATGAAAAACTGTTTTTT	.	few	14	TRBV5-1	TRBJ1-4
CASSYGPTYEQYF	TGTGCCAGCAGTTACGGGCCGACCTACGAGCAGTACTTC	.	.	13	TRBV6-5	TRBJ2-7
CSASYTNADIQYF	TGCAGTGCTTCCTACACGAACGCGGACATTCAGTACTTC	.	many	13	TRBV20-1	TRBJ2-4
CASTSAGLHNEQFF	TGTGCCAGCACCTCAGCAGGGCTCCACAATGAGCAGTTCTTC	.	.	14	TRBV5-5	TRBJ2-1
CASSPTFLYEQYF	TGTGCCAGCAGCCCGACATTTTTGTACGAGCAGTACTTC	.	.	13	TRBV7-9	TRBJ2-7
CASSDRLAGEQFF	TGTGCCAGCAGTGATCGACTAGCTGGTGAGCAGTTCTTC	TRBD2	.	13	TRBV6-4	TRBJ2-1
CASSLTISGEQFF	TGTGCCAGCAGCTTAACTATTAGCGGAGAGCAGTTCTTC	.	few	13	TRBV7-6	TRBJ2-1
CASSKAWTGVRAFF	TGTGCCAGCAGCAAAGCGTGGACAGGAGTCAGAGCTTTCTTT	.	few	14	TRBV21-1	TRBJ1-1
CASSQAPGAPGETQYF	TGTGCCAGCAGCCAAGCCCCGGGGGCGCCCGGAGAGACCCAGTACTTC	.	.	16	TRBV4-2	TRBJ2-5
CASSLGTASSGANVLTF	TGCGCCAGCAGCTTGGGGACAGCTTCCTCTGGGGCCAACGTCCTGACTTTC	.	few	17	TRBV5-1	TRBJ2-6
CASHRGGRGLYNEQFF	TGTGCCAGCCATAGGGGGGGCAGGGGGCTCTACAATGAGCAGTTCTTC	.	once	16	TRBV6-7	TRBJ2-1
CASTAGGRGYNSPLHF	TGTGCCAGCACCGCAGGGGGAAGGGGCTATAATTCACCCCTCCACTTT	TRBD1	.	16	TRBV7-9	TRBJ1-6
CASSLAVSSYNEQFF	TGTGCCAGCAGCTTGGCTGTGAGCTCCTACAATGAGCAGTTCTTC	.	many	15	TRBV5-5	TRBJ2-1
CASSLEGQPRYGYTF	TGTGCCAGCAGCCTAGAGGGACAGCCCCGCTATGGCTACACCTTC	TRBD1	.	15	TRBV7-3	TRBJ1-2
CASSFWGHTSDTQYF	TGTGCCAGCAGCTTCTGGGGCCATACGTCAGATACGCAGTATTTT	.	.	15	TRBV7-2	TRBJ2-3
CASSFPGGRGGVEQYF	TGTGCCAGCAGTTTTCCCGGCGGCAGGGGAGGCGTCGAGCAGTACTTC	.	few	16	TRBV12-3/TRBV12-4	TRBJ2-7
CAALGGGNEQFF	TGCGCTGCCCTAGGAGGCGGGAATGAGCAGTTCTTC	.	many	12	TRBV3-1	TRBJ2-1
CSARGPSGLADEAYNEQFF	TGCAGTGCTAGGGGCCCTTCGGGACTAGCGGATGAAGCGTACAATGAGCAGTTCTTC	TRBD2	few	19	TRBV20-1	TRBJ2-1
CASSDPGQGGSAFSYEQYF	TGTGCCAGCAGTGACCCGGGACAGGGAGGCTCAGCTTTCTCCTACGAGCAGTACTTC	TRBD1	few	19	TRBV2	TRBJ2-7
CSAGQGAGVYEQYF	TGCAGTGCTGGACAGGGAGCGGGCGTATACGAGCAGTACTTC	TRBD1	.	14	TRBV20-1	TRBJ2-7
CASSTPLAGGTDTQYF	TGTGCCAGCAGCACTCCACTAGCGGGGGGCACAGATACGCAGTATTTT	TRBD2	many	16	TRBV7-3	TRBJ2-3
CATSDAGDSPNEKLFF	TGTGCCACCAGCGATGCGGGAGACAGCCCTAATGAAAAACTGTTTTTT	.	.	16	TRBV24-1	TRBJ1-4
CASSLGGGQRRGEQFF	TGTGCCAGCAGCTTAGGCGGGGGACAGCGGAGGGGTGAGCAGTTCTTC	.	.	16	TRBV7-6	TRBJ2-1
CASGLAGSTDTQYF	TGCGCCAGCGGATTAGCGGGAAGCACAGATACGCAGTATTTT	TRBD2	many	14	TRBV5-1	TRBJ2-3
CATSDGAGITDTQYF	TGTGCCACCAGCGATGGGGCAGGGATCACAGATACGCAGTATTTT	.	.	15	TRBV15	TRBJ2-3
CASSPRLAEGSFYEQYF	TGTGCCAGCAGCCCCCGACTAGCGGAGGGGTCCTTTTACGAGCAGTACTTC	TRBD2	few	17	TRBV11-3	TRBJ2-7
CASSLVGALGYTF	TGTGCCAGCAGCTTGGTAGGGGCGTTGGGCTACACCTTC	.	.	13	TRBV5-6	TRBJ1-2
CASSDTGGIYEQYF	TGCGCCAGCAGTGATACAGGGGGCATCTACGAGCAGTACTTC	TRBD1	.	14	TRBV10-2	TRBJ2-7
CASSLVASGAHSGAQYF	TGTGCCAGCAGCTTGGTCGCTAGCGGGGCCCATTCAGGGGCCCAGTACTTC	TRBD2	few	17	TRBV5-6	TRBJ2-5
CASSPQGRGAYNEQFF	TGTGCCAGCAGTCCACAGGGGCGGGGGGCCTACAATGAGCAGTTCTTC	.	.	16	TRBV14	TRBJ2-1